This T cell receptor (beta chain) comes out of a study of blood T cell repertoires in COVID-19. Data came from immunoSEQ multiplex PCR; TCRdb stores just in-frame clones and leaves some out. The sample has about 100,000 clones; 90% are singletons. This TCR was recovered from a man between 18 and 29 years old with COVID-19, enrolled during active disease. Sequenced material: peripheral blood.

CDR3: CASSVETGGTDTQYF. The DNA for the CDR3 is TGTGCCAGCAGTGTAGAGACCGGGGGCACAGATACGCAGTATTTT. This chain uses TRBV2 with TRBJ2-3; maybe TRBD2 (5 bases). The V end lost 4 bases, the J end lost 1 base, and 12 bases lay between the germline ends. Germline CDR1 is SNHLY and CDR2 is FYNNEI. CDR3 length: 15 amino acids.